This T cell receptor (beta chain) was identified during a study of T cell responses to AZD1222 COVID-19 vaccine (dated by TCRdb to the early 2020s). Background on the whole study: TCR sequencing covered fewer than 250 trial participants: about 210 given two doses of AZD1222 and 26 given two doses of MenACWY control vaccine. Trial participants were enrolled by age into 18-55, 56-69 and 70-plus year subgroups, with roughly 160, 29 and 62 TCR-sequenced participants respectively. Results and caveats for the whole study, not just this receptor: Vaccine-associated CD4 TCRs spanned the whole spike protein, with dominant responses in regions 160-218 and 743-854. Conclusions about previously exposed vaccinees are limited because only five to seven AZD1222 recipients were SARS-CoV-2 seropositive at baseline. Most participants were white British and females outnumbered males, and the authors suggested that clonal diversity may have been underestimated. The 56-69-year group was small, and its depth increase did not reach significance, likely because of low power. Epitopes outside the regions mutated in the B.1.351 and B.1.1.7 variants were reportedly recognized by nearly half of the unique spike-specific TCRs. After two AZD1222 doses, both the breadth and the depth of spike-specific TCRs were significantly higher than at day 0 and than in MenACWY recipients. Because no day 14 peak-response samples were available, repertoires were characterized only after the peak T cell response.

The CDR3 regions of human TCRbeta chains were subjected to immunosequencing. Per the source publication's procedure: TCRs in the repertoires were compared against a reference library of SARS-CoV-2-specific TCRs that had been generated with the MIRA antigen-specificity platform. Breadth was defined as the fraction of unique TCRs that were SARS-CoV-2-associated, and depth was defined as the fraction of total T cells that were SARS-CoV-2-associated. Using the MIRA data, every spike-specific TCR was mapped to the spike region that the TCR reacted to and assigned to either a CD4 or a CD8 class. Log10-transformed breadth and depth values were compared by one-way ANOVA with Sidak's multiple comparisons tests. The table comes from immuneACCESS by way of TCRdb, which keeps in-frame sequences with V and J called. Part of the clones is missing from these tables; in studies checked, under half for an unresolved V gene and the rest for unknown reasons. D and trimming come from the DNA, and the V and J calls and clone size come from that table. The table for this sample lists about 180,000 clones; 85% to 95% of them were counted only once. The top ten clones comprise 1.5% to 2.5% of the sample.

This clone was counted once. The clone's antigen remains unknown. No quality values exist for individual bases; no much larger clone is one base distant. A distance of 17 bases separates the germline ends of V and J, which lose 5 bases and 6 bases respectively. Looking up the germline V gene yields CDR1 ENHRY and CDR2 SYGVKD. Its CDR3 holds 14 amino acids, cysteine through phenylalanine. The kept DNA is CDR3 alone, 42 bases in frame from the first base. Per the publication, the time point label means: about 28 days (+/-7) after the second vaccine dose. AZD1222 recipients given second doses at about 4 weeks or at about 12 weeks were pooled, since spike-specific TCR depth and breadth were not found to differ between the two schedules. The vaccinee samples were drawn from two UK trials, COV001 and COV002, one of which was a single-blind randomized controlled phase 2/3 trial testing AZD1222 (ChAdOx1 nCoV-19) in healthy adults. Trial participant PBMC samples were collected at day 0 and day 28 after the second dose for TCRbeta chain sequencing.

This sequence originates from an adult who received the AZD1222 COVID-19 vaccine. The sequences come from peripheral blood, collected 28 days after the second AZD1222 dose. The chain is encoded by TRBV10-3 joined to TRBJ2-7; the D segment could be TRBD2, given 5 matching bases. The DNA sequence follows: TGTGCCATCAGTTCCACAATCCTGAGCGGCGAGCAGTACTTC. This encodes CAISSTILSGEQYF.